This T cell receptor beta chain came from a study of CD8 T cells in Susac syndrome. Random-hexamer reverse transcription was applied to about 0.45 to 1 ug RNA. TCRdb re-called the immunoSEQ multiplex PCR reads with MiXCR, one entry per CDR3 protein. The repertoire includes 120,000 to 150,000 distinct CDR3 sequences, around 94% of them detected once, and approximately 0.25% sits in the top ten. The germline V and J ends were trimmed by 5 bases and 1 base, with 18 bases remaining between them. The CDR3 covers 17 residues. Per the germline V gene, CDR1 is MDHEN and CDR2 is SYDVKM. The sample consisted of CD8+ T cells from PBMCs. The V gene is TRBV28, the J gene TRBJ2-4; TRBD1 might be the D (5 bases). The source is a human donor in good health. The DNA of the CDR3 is TGTGCCAGCAGTGGTATTAGCCGTCCAGGGGCCAAAAACATTCAGTACTTC. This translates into CASSGISRPGAKNIQYF.